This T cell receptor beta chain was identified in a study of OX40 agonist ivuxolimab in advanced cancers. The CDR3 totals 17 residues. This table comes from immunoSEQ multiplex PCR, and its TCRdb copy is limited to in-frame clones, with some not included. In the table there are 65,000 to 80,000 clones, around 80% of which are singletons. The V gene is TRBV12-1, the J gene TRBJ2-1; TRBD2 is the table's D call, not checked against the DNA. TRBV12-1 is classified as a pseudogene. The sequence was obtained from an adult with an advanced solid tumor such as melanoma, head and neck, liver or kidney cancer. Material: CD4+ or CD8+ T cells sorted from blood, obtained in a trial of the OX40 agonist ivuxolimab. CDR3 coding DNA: TGTGCCAGCAGCTCATTGGTTCAGACTAGTCTCGACAATGAGCAGTTCTTC. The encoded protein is CASSSLVQTSLDNEQFF.